These 27 T cell receptor beta chains came from one sample sequenced in a study of graft-versus-host responses after intestinal transplantation. Clones were sequenced by immunoSEQ multiplex PCR, and TCRdb holds only the in-frame ones, with some missing. The sample lists about 15,000 clones, approximately 59% seen once, with roughly 13% in the top ten. Lymphocytes from graft epithelium and lamina propria were isolated. Sequenced here: ileum tissue, sampled 524 days after transplant. These receptor sequences come from a human patient who received an intestinal transplant, so some T cells may come from the graft donor.

The rearrangement links TRBV4-3 to TRBJ2-7, with D tentatively TRBD2 (6 bases). The V end was cut by 0 bases, the J end by 0 bases, with 12 bases between. The V gene's germline CDR1 is LGHNA and CDR2 YSLEER. This CDR3 comprises 16 residues. The CDR3 protein is CASSQEGTSASYEQYF. CDR3 sequence (DNA): TGCGCCAGCAGCCAAGAAGGGACTTCCGCCTCCTACGAGCAGTACTTC.

The CDR3 nucleotides are TGTGCCATCAGTGAGGCCGGACAGAACCCGATCTATGGCTACACCTTC. Residues: CAISEAGQNPIYGYTF. The V gene is TRBV10-3, the J gene TRBJ1-2; the D gene is possibly TRBD1 (6 bases). Germline V gene sequence: CDR1 ENHRY, CDR2 SYGVKD. The CDR3 is 16 amino acids. V lost 2 bases, J lost 4 bases, and 17 bases lay in between.

The CDR3 region has the DNA TGCGCCAGCAGCCAAGAGTTGGGACAGGGGCTGGGAGATACGCAGTATTTT. This gives the protein CASSQELGQGLGDTQYF. The rearrangement links TRBV4-3 to TRBJ2-3; 10 nucleotides match TRBD1. The V gene's germline CDR1 is LGHNA and CDR2 YSLEER. Trimming at V came to 0 bases and at J to 5 bases, leaving 8 bases not matched to a gene. The CDR3 covers 17 residues.

This clone occurred a few times. The chain recombines TRBV10-1 with TRBJ1-3, with TRBD1 as a possible D gene (5 bases). V lost 5 bases and J lost 2, with 10 bases in between. Germline CDR1 is WNHNN and CDR2 is SYGVQD (reference sequence). This CDR3 has 14 amino acids. The DNA for the CDR3 is TGCGCCAGCAGTACGGGGGAAGCTGGAAACACCATATATTTT. This sequence encodes CASSTGEAGNTIYF.

This chain connects TRBV9 to TRBJ2-7; tentative D call: TRBD1 (7 bases). The CDR3 totals 15 residues. V was pared by 0 bases and J by 3 bases, with 13 bases between. Germline V gene lookup returns CDR1 SGDLS and CDR2 YYNGEE. The CDR3 is CASSVGGDRVYEQYF. The CDR3 DNA sequence: TGTGCCAGCAGCGTAGGGGGGGACAGAGTCTACGAGCAGTACTTC.

There are a few counts of this clone. The chain recombines TRBV6-1 with TRBJ2-2; TRBD1 matches at 8 bases. The trim removed 6 bases at V and 5 bases at J, leaving 5 bases unmatched. Germline CDR1 and CDR2: MNHNS and SASEGT. There are 14 residues in the CDR3. CDR3 protein: CASRQGAQTGELFF. CDR3 bases: TGTGCCAGCAGGCAGGGGGCGCAGACCGGGGAGCTGTTTTTT.

V is TRBV2 and J is TRBJ2-7; D is possibly TRBD2 (5 bases). V lost 6 bases and J lost 4, with 16 bases in between. This CDR3 has 14 amino acids. Germline lookup yields CDR1 SNHLY and CDR2 FYNNEI. As DNA, the CDR3 is TGTGCCAGCAGCCCCGGGATTAACCTATACGAGCAGTACTTC. Its protein is CASSPGINLYEQYF.

This clone was seen a handful of times. The V call is TRBV4-3, the J call TRBJ1-4, with D uncertain. Germline CDR1 reads LGHNA; CDR2 reads YSLEER. The CDR3 consists of 13 residues. The V end lost 4 bases, the J end lost 5 bases, and 8 bases lay between the germline ends. For the CDR3, the DNA is TGCGCCAGCAGCCGAGGATACAATGAAAAACTGTTTTTT. Translated: CASSRGYNEKLFF.

In this sample, this clone turned up once. The chain couples TRBV15 to TRBJ2-5, with D maybe TRBD1 (5 bases). Per the germline V gene, CDR1 is LNHNV and CDR2 is YYDKDF (reference sequence). Trimming took off 0 bases at V and 1 base at J, with 12 bases between the two ends. This CDR3 has 16 residues. The CDR3 sequence: CATSRDPGNLQETQYF. CDR3 nucleotides: TGTGCCACCAGCAGAGATCCAGGGAACCTCCAAGAGACCCAGTACTTC.

CDR3 residues: CASSRQASGNTIYF. CDR3 sequence (DNA): TGTGCCAGCAGTCGACAGGCTTCTGGAAACACCATATATTTT. The chain couples TRBV6-5 to TRBJ1-3; TRBD1 is a possible D gene (6 bases). Trimming pared 5 bases from V and 1 base from J, leaving 9 bases between. The CDR3 loop spans 14 amino acids. Germline assignment: CDR1 MNHEY and CDR2 SVGAGI.

This clone was picked up a small number of times. DNA of the CDR3: TGCGCCAGCAGCCAAGGAGCTGGGGCCAACGTCCTGACTTTC. Residues: CASSQGAGANVLTF. This sequence joins TRBV4-3 and TRBJ2-6; D is unclear. CDR3 length equals 14 residues. V dropped 1 base and J dropped 2 bases, with 3 bases sitting between them. In germline, CDR1 is LGHNA, CDR2 YSLEER.

This clone occurred a few times. The genes are TRBV4-1 and TRBJ2-7; 7 bases fit TRBD1. The CDR3 length is 15 residues. CDR1 MGHRA and CDR2 YSYEKL come from the germline V gene. The V segment lost 0 bases and the J segment 0 bases; nucleotides outside the gene matches: 2. The CDR3 loop is CASSQERGLSYEQYF. CDR3 bases: TGCGCCAGCAGCCAAGAAAGGGGGCTCTCCTACGAGCAGTACTTC.

This clone is judged medium-sized. V usage is TRBV7-2 and J usage is TRBJ1-1; D might be TRBD1 (5 bases). CDR3 length: 13 amino acids. CDR1 SGHTA and CDR2 FQGNSA come from the germline V gene. The V end was cut by 5 bases, the J end by 1 base, with 8 bases between. CDR3 sequence reads: CASSTRENTEAFF. For the CDR3, the DNA is TGTGCCAGCAGCACCAGGGAGAACACTGAAGCTTTCTTT.

V gene TRBV9 combines with J gene TRBJ2-1, with TRBD1 identical over 9 bases. Germline V lookup: CDR1 SGDLS, CDR2 YYNGEE. J gave up 1 base and V 3 bases, and 8 bases lay outside the gene matches. This CDR3 has 17 residues. The CDR3 bases are TGTGCCAGCAGCGACCGACCGACAGGGGGGTCCTACAATGAGCAGTTCTTC. Translating gives CASSDRPTGGSYNEQFF.

This clone came up a few times. V and J are TRBV5-6 and TRBJ1-1; a possible D gene is TRBD1 (6 bases). Germline V CDR1 and CDR2: SGHDT, YYEEEE. V gave up 4 bases and J gave up 0 bases, with 10 bases separating them. This CDR3 region has 14 residues. CDR3 amino acids: CASSGGHLNTEAFF. CDR3 sequence (DNA): TGTGCCAGCAGCGGGGGACATCTGAACACTGAAGCTTTCTTT.

This sequence joins TRBV7-2 and TRBJ1-1, with D maybe TRBD1 (5 bases). The CDR3 is 13 residues long. The V gene's germline CDR1 is SGHTA and CDR2 FQGNSA. Trimming removed 3 bases at V and 10 bases at J, with 15 bases between. CDR3 in amino acids: CASSFGGPGGAFF. The CDR3 DNA is TGTGCCAGCAGCTTCGGTGGGCCCGGGGGAGCTTTCTTT.

V and J are TRBV27 and TRBJ2-6, with no clear D. Germline V lookup: CDR1 MNHEY, CDR2 SMNVEV (reference sequence). Trimming removed 5 bases at V and 3 bases at J, with 11 bases between. This CDR3 spans 15 amino acids. The CDR3 loop reads CASSPGLSGANVLTF. In nucleotides, the CDR3 is TGTGCCAGCAGTCCCGGTTTGAGTGGGGCCAACGTCCTGACTTTC.

This chain connects TRBV7-9 to TRBJ1-5; 8 bases are a match to TRBD1. Germline V CDR1 and CDR2: SEHNR, FQNEAQ (reference sequence). Germline trimming cut 1 base from V and 5 bases from J; bases unmatched to any gene: 4. This CDR3 has 15 amino acids. CDR3 nucleotide sequence: TGTGCCAGCAGCTTAGGCCGACAGGGGCATCAGCCCCAGCATTTT. Amino acid sequence: CASSLGRQGHQPQHF.

This clone is medium-sized (0.01 to 0.1%) within its sample. The chain recombines TRBV29-1 with TRBJ2-3, with D unresolved. Germline values: CDR1 SQVTM, CDR2 ANQGSEA. The CDR3 spans 15 residues. V dropped 3 bases and J dropped 0 bases, with 13 bases sitting between them. CDR3 in amino acids: CSVDVLGGSTDTQYF. Here the CDR3 DNA reads TGCAGCGTTGACGTTCTTGGCGGAAGCACAGATACGCAGTATTTT.

This clone was seen once. The chain uses TRBV19 and TRBJ2-3, with D possibly matching TRBD2 (6 bases). Trimming shortened V by 8 bases and J by 6 bases, and 12 bases separated the two germline ends. Germline CDR1 and CDR2: LNHDA and SQIVND (reference sequence). The CDR3 sequence is 12 residues long. The CDR3 DNA sequence: TGTGCCAGTCGAGGAGGGGTGGATACGCAGTATTTT. Amino acids: CASRGGVDTQYF.

This chain connects TRBV6-5 to TRBJ2-7, with D possibly TRBD2 on 5 matching bases. Per the germline V gene, CDR1 is MNHEY and CDR2 is SVGAGI. The CDR3 totals 11 residues. The V gene lost 5 bases and the J gene lost 6 bases, with 8 bases spanning the gap. The CDR3 loop reads CASSRDSEQYF. CDR3 DNA: TGTGCCAGCAGTCGGGATTCCGAGCAGTACTTC.

The rearrangement links TRBV4-3 to TRBJ1-2; no firm D call. The germline CDR1 and CDR2 sequences are LGHNA and YSLEER. Deletions cut 0 bases from V and 0 bases from J, with 14 bases between. This CDR3 comprises 17 residues. In nucleotides, the CDR3 is TGCGCCAGCAGCCAAGACGTAGGAGCCGGGACTAACTATGGCTACACCTTC. Translation gives CASSQDVGAGTNYGYTF.

This chain links TRBV12-5 with TRBJ2-3, with D perhaps TRBD2 (6 bases). This CDR3 region has 13 residues. Germline V gene sequence: CDR1 LGHNT, CDR2 FRNRAP. V lost 7 bases, J lost 6 bases, and 14 bases lay in between. CDR3 DNA sequence: TGTGCTAGTGCCGGGACTCTCCCGGATACGCAGTATTTT. It translates to CASAGTLPDTQYF.

V is TRBV7-9 and J is TRBJ2-3; 9 bases line up with TRBD1. The CDR3 totals 14 residues. Germline values: CDR1 SEHNR, CDR2 FQNEAQ (reference sequence). The trim removed 4 bases at V and 5 bases at J, leaving 4 bases unmatched. The DNA of the CDR3 is TGTGCCAGCAGCTACGGACAGGGGCGAGATACGCAGTATTTT. Its protein is CASSYGQGRDTQYF.

The chain links TRBV4-1 to TRBJ2-5, with 9 bases that match TRBD2. V gave up 1 base and J gave up 5 bases; unmatched junction bases: 8. The CDR3 has 16 residues. Germline lookup yields CDR1 MGHRA and CDR2 YSYEKL. The CDR3 is CASSQVFGGGAETQYF. CDR3 DNA sequence: TGCGCCAGCAGCCAAGTCTTCGGCGGGGGGGCGGAGACCCAGTACTTC.

This clone was recorded a few times. This chain links TRBV13 with TRBJ2-3; TRBD2 agrees at 11 bases. After removal of 5 bases from V and 6 bases from J, the junction contained 7 bases not matched to a gene. Germline CDR1 PRHDT, CDR2 FYEKMQ (reference sequence). CDR3 length: 15 amino acids. The CDR3 loop is CASSRSGGAPDTQYF. CDR3 nucleotides: TGTGCCAGCAGCCGTAGCGGGGGGGCTCCCGATACGCAGTATTTT.

This clone was found a few times. V and J are TRBV4-3 and TRBJ2-1; D may be TRBD2 (6 bases). Germline loops: CDR1 LGHNA, CDR2 YSLEER. The CDR3 runs to 16 residues. Trimming took off 0 bases at V and 7 bases at J, with 16 bases between the two ends. The CDR3 DNA sequence: TGCGCCAGCAGCCAAGATCTACCAGCGGGTTCGAATGAGCAGTTCTTC. Its translation: CASSQDLPAGSNEQFF.